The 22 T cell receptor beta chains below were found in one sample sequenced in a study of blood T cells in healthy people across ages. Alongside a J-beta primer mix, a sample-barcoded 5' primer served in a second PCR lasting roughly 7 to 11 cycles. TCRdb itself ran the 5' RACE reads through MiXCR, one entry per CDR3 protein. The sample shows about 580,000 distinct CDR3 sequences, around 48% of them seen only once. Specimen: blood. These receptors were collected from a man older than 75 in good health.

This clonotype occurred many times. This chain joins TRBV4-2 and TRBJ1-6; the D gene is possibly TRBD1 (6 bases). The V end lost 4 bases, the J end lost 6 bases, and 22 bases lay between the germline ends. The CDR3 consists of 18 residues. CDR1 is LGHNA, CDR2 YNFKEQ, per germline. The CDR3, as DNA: TGTGCCAGCAGCCGAGAGATAATAGGGGGGGTTGGTAATTCACCCCTCCACTTT. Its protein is CASSREIIGGVGNSPLHF.

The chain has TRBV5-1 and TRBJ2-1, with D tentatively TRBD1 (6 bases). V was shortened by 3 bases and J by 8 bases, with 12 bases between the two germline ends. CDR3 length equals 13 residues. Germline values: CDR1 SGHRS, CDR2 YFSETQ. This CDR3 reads CASSWNREHEQFF. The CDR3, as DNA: TGCGCCAGCAGCTGGAACAGGGAGCATGAGCAGTTCTTC.

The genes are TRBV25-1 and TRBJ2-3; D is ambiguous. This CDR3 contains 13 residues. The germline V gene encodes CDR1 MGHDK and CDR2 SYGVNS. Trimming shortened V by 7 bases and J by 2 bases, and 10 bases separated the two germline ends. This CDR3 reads CASMQVATDTQYF. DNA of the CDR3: TGTGCCAGCATGCAGGTAGCCACAGATACGCAGTATTTT.

Here the CDR3 DNA reads TGTGCCAGCAGTGAACAGCGGGAGGAGGGTGAGCAGTTCTTC. This codes for CASSEQREEGEQFF. The rearrangement joins TRBV6-1 to TRBJ2-1, with 9 bases matching TRBD2. Trimming at V came to 2 bases and at J to 9 bases, leaving 5 bases not matched to a gene. The CDR3 covers 14 residues. Germline V gene data show CDR1 as MNHNS and CDR2 as SASEGT.

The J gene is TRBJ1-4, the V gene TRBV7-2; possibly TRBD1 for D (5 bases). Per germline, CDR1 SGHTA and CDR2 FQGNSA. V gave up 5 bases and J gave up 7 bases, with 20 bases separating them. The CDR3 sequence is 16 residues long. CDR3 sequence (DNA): TGTGCCAGCAGCGTAGGCGGGCAGGAAAGGGGTGAAAAACTGTTTTTT. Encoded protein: CASSVGGQERGEKLFF.

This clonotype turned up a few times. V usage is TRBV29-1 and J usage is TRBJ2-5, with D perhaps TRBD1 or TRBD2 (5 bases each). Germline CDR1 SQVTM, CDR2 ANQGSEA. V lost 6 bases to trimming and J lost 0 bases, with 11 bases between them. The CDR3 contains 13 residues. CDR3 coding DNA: TGCAGCGTCTCCGGGACGTACCAAGAGACCCAGTACTTC. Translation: CSVSGTYQETQYF.

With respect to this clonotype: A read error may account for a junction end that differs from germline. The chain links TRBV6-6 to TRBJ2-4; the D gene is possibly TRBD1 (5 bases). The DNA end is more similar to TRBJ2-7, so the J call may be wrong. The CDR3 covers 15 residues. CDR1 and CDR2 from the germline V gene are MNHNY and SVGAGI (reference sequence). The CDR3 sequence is CAGSYATQGVYEQYF. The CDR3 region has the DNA TGTGCCGGCAGTTACGCGACGCAGGGTGTCTACGAGCAGTACTTC.

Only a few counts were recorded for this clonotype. This CDR3 is CATSSAGGSDTQYF. CDR3 nucleotides: TGTGCCACCAGTAGTGCGGGGGGGTCAGATACGCAGTATTTT. This chain links TRBV24-1 with TRBJ2-3; 9 positions match TRBD2. CDR1 KGHDR and CDR2 SFDVKD come from the germline V gene. This CDR3 comprises 14 residues. V lost 6 bases and J lost 4; bases outside the gene matches: 4.

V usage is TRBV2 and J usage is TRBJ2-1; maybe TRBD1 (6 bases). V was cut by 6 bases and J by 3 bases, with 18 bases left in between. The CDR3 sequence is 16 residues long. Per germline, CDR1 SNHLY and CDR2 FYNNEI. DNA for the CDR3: TGTGCCAGCAGCTCATCGGGGACACTGATCTACAATGAGCAGTTCTTC. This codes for CASSSSGTLIYNEQFF.

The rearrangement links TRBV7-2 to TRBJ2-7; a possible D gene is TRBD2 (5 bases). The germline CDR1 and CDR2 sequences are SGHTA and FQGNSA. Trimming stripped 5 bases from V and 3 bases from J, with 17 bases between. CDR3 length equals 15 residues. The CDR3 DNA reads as TGTGCCAGCAGCCTCATCGCGACTAACCTCTACGAGCAGTACTTC. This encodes CASSLIATNLYEQYF.

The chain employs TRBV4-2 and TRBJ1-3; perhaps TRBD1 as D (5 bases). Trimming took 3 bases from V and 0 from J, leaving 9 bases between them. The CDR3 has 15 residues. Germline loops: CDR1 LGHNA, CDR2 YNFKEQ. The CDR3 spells CASSQGRLSGNTIYF. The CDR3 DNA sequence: TGTGCCAGCAGCCAGGGACGCCTCTCTGGAAACACCATATATTTT.

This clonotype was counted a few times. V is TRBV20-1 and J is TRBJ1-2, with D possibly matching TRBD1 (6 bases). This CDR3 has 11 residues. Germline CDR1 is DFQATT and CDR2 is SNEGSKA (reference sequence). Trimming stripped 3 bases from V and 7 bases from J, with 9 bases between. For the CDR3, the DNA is TGCAGTGCTAGGGGACAAGGTGGCTACACCTTC. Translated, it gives CSARGQGGYTF.

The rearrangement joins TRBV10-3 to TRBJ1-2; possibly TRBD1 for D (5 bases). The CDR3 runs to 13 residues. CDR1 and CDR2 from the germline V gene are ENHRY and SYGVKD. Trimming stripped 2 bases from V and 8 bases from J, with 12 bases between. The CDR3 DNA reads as TGTGCCATCAGTGAGAGGATAGGGGACGGCTACACCTTC. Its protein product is CAISERIGDGYTF.

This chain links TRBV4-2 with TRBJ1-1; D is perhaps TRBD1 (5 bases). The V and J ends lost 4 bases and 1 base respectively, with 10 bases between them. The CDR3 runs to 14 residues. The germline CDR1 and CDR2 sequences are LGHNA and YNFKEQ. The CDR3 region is CASSRSTENTEAFF. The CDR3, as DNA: TGTGCCAGCAGCCGTTCGACAGAGAACACTGAAGCTTTCTTT.

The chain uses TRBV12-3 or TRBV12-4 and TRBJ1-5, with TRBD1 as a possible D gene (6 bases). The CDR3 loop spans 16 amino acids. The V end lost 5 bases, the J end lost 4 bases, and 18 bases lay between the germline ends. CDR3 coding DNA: TGTGCCAGCAGTCTCGCTGGGGGGGCAGGGAATCAGCCCCAGCATTTT. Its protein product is CASSLAGGAGNQPQHF.

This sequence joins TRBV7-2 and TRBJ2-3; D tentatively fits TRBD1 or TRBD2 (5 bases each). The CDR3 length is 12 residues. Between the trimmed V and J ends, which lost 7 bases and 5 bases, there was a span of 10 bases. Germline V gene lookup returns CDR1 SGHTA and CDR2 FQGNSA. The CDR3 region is CASTGPGDTQYF. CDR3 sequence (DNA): TGTGCCAGCACGGGGCCAGGAGATACGCAGTATTTT.

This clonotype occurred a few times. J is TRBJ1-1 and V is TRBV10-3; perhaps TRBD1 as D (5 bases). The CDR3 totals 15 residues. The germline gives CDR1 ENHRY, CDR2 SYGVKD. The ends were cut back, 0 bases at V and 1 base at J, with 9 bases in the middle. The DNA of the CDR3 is TGTGCCATCAGTGAGTCCAGCGGGGGGAACACTGAAGCTTTCTTT. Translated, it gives CAISESSGGNTEAFF.

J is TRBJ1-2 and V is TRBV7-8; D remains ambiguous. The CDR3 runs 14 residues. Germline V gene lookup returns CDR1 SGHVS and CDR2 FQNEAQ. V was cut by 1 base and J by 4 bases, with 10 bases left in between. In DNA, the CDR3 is TGTGCCAGCAGCTTAGACCGGCAGAGCTATGGCTACACCTTC. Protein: CASSLDRQSYGYTF. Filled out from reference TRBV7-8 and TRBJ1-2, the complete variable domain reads GAGVSQSPRYKVAKRGQDVALRCDPISGHVSLFWYQQALGQGPEFLTYFQNEAQLDKSGLPSDRFFAERPEGSVSTLKIQRTQQEDSAVYLCASSLDRQSYGYTFGSGTRLTVV.

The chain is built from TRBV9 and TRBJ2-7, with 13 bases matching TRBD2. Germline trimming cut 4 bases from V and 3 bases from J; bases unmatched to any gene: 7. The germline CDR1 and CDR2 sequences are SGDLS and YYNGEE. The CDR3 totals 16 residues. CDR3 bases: TGTGCCAGCAGCCAGCGGACTAGCGGGAGCTTCTACGAGCAGTACTTC. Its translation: CASSQRTSGSFYEQYF.

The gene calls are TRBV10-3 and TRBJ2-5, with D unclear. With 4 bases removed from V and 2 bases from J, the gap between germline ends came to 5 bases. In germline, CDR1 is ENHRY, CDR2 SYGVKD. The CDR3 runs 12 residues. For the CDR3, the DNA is TGTGCCATCAGTGCGGGTCAAGAGACCCAGTACTTC. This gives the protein CAISAGQETQYF.

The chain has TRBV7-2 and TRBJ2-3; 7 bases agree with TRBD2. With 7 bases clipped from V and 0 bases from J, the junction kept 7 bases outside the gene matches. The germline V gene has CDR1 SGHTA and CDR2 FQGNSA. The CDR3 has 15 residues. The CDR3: CASTVGGVSTDTQYF. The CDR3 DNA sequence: TGTGCCAGCACCGTGGGGGGGGTTAGCACAGATACGCAGTATTTT.

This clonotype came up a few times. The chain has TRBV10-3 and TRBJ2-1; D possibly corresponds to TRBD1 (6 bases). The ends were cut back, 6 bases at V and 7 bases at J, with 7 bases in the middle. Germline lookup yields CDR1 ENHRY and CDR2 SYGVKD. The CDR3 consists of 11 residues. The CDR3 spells CAISQGNEQFF. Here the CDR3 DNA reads TGTGCCATCAGCCAGGGGAATGAGCAGTTCTTC.